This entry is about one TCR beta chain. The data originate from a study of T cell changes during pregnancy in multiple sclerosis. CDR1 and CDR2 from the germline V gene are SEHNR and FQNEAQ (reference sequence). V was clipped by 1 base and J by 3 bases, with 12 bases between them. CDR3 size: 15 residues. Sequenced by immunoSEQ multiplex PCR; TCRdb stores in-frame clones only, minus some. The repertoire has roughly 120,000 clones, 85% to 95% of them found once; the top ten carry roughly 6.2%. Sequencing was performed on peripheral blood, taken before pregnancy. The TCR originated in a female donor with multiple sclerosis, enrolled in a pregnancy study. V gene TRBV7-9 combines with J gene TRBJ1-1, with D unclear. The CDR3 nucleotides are TGTGCCAGCAGCTTAGAAGGCGGATCGTACACTGAAGCTTTCTTT. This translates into CASSLEGGSYTEAFF.